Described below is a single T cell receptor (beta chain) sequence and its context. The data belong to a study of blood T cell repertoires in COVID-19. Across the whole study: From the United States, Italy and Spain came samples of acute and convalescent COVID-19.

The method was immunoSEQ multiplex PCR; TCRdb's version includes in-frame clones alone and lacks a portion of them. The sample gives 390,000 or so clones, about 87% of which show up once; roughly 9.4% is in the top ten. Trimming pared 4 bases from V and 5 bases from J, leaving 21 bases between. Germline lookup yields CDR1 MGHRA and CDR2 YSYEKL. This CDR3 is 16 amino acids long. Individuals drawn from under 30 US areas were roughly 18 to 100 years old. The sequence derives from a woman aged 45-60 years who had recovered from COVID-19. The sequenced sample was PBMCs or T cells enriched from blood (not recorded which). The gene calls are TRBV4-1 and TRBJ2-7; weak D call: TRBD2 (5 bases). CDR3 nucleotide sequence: TGCGCCAGCAGCCCCCGAGCCCCTCACAGCGGCGACGAGCAGTACTTC. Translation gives CASSPRAPHSGDEQYF.